The next 6 T cell receptor beta chains were all read from a single sample in a study of blood T cell repertoires in COVID-19. Produced via immunoSEQ multiplex PCR; TCRdb's table is partial and in-frame only. The data hold fewer than 200,000 clones, with 83% observed a single time. Sequencing was done on a sample of peripheral blood. The receptor source for this set is a woman older than 75 with acute or convalescent COVID-19.

The CDR3 DNA follows: TGTGCCAGCAGCTTAGGGTCCCTAGCGGGAGGGACCGGGGAGCTGTTTTTT. Protein product: CASSLGSLAGGTGELFF. J is TRBJ2-2 and V is TRBV11-3; 12 nucleotides line up with TRBD2. Germline lookup yields CDR1 SGHNT and CDR2 YENEEA. The J segment lost 5 bases and the V segment lost 1 base, leaving 5 bases of the junction unmatched. The CDR3 consists of 17 residues.

This clone was seen just once. The genes are TRBV2 and TRBJ2-1; 8 bases align to TRBD2. V lost 3 bases to trimming and J lost 3 bases; unmatched junction nucleotides: 10. Per germline, CDR1 SNHLY and CDR2 FYNNEI. The CDR3 runs 17 residues. CDR3 amino acids: CASSEGTSGQIYNEQFF. CDR3 coding DNA: TGTGCCAGCAGTGAGGGCACTAGCGGCCAGATCTACAATGAGCAGTTCTTC.

The chain uses TRBV14 and TRBJ2-3; TRBD2 matches at 11 bases. The germline V gene has CDR1 SGHDN and CDR2 FVKESK. CDR3 length equals 18 residues. The J segment lost 3 bases and the V segment lost 4 bases, leaving 12 bases of the junction unmatched. CDR3 residues: CASSPFPLAGVSTDTQYF. The CDR3, as DNA: TGTGCCAGCAGCCCCTTCCCACTAGCGGGAGTGAGTACAGATACGCAGTATTTT.

The chain is built from TRBV6-5 and TRBJ2-2; 7 bases are shared with TRBD1. The CDR3 totals 14 residues. CDR1 is MNHEY, CDR2 SVGAGI, per germline. V lost 6 bases to trimming and J lost 7 bases; unmatched junction nucleotides: 8. CDR3 nucleotide sequence: TGTGCCAGCAGGGCGGACAGGCCCGTCGGGGAGCTGTTTTTT. It encodes CASRADRPVGELFF.

V and J are TRBV13 and TRBJ2-5; D gene unclear. Looked up from germline, CDR1 is PRHDT and CDR2 is FYEKMQ (reference sequence). V lost 3 bases to trimming and J lost 5 bases, with 4 bases between them. There are 11 residues in the CDR3. DNA of the CDR3: TGTGCCAGCAGCTTTACTGAGACCCAGTACTTC. As protein: CASSFTETQYF.

This clone was seen only a few times. The gene calls are TRBV29-1 and TRBJ1-1, with 8 bases matching TRBD1. The germline gives CDR1 SQVTM, CDR2 ANQGSEA. The trim removed 7 bases at V and 4 bases at J, leaving 5 bases unmatched. CDR3 length: 12 residues. The CDR3 DNA sequence: TGCAGCGCGCAAGACAGGGGCACTGAAGCTTTCTTT. It is translated as CSAQDRGTEAFF. Looking up the rest from reference TRBV29-1 and TRBJ1-1 gives the full variable domain: SAVISQKPSRDICQRGTSLTIQCQVDSQVTMMFWYRQQPGQSLTLIATANQGSEATYESGFVIDKFPISRPNLTFSTLTVSNMSPEDSSIYLCSAQDRGTEAFFGQGTRLTVV.